This entry lists 4 T cell receptor beta chains sequenced from one sample in a study. From the 5' RACE reads, TCRdb called clonotypes with MiXCR, one entry per CDR3 protein. The sample has nearly 55,000 distinct CDR3 sequences, about a sixth seen once. Sequencing was carried out using naive CD4+ T cells sorted from blood. Subset specified: naive CD4+ T cells, CD4+CD45RA+CD25-. These receptors came from a female donor with breast cancer.

This clonotype was seen only a few times. This chain uses TRBV12-3 or TRBV12-4 with TRBJ2-5, with no clear D. The ends were cut back, 2 bases at V and 3 bases at J, with 7 bases in the middle. This CDR3 spans 13 amino acids. This chain's CDR3 is CASSLFRKETQYF. In DNA form, the CDR3 reads TGTGCCAGCAGTTTATTCAGGAAAGAGACCCAGTACTTC.

Regarding this clonotype: One end of the junction is discordant with germline, which a read error may explain. V and J are TRBV12-3 or TRBV12-4 and TRBJ1-5; TRBD1 agrees at 7 bases. The CDR3 length is 13 residues. CDR3 loop: CASGLGGDQPQHF. Written as DNA, the CDR3 is TGTGCCAGCGGTTTAGGGGGCGATCAGCCCCAGCATTTT.

This clonotype was seen many times. This chain links TRBV7-9 with TRBJ1-4, with 7 bases aligning to TRBD1. The length of the CDR3 is 12 residues. Looked up from germline, CDR1 is SEHNR and CDR2 is FQNEAQ (reference sequence). V dropped 4 bases and J dropped 13; count of bases not matched to a gene: 6. This CDR3 reads CASSSEQGTLFF. DNA of the CDR3: TGTGCCAGCAGCTCGGAACAGGGGACACTGTTTTTT.

For this clonotype: It may be a read error: a sequence one base away is much more abundant. A read error is likely, as this CDR3 ends without the conserved phenylalanine or tryptophan. The chain combines TRBV7-8 with TRBJ2-7; no definite D call. CDR3 length equals 15 residues. Trimming took off 5 bases at V and 3 bases at J, with 17 bases between the two ends. CDR1 SGHVS and CDR2 FQNEAQ come from the germline V gene. This CDR3 is CASSPTPTAGYEQYL. In DNA form, the CDR3 reads TGTGCCAGCAGCCCGACCCCGACGGCCGGCTACGAGCAGTACCTC.